This TCR beta chain was identified during a study of cytomegalovirus exposure and HLA in healthy donors. Study findings and constraints: Using the classifier, cytomegalovirus status was reportedly diagnosed with high specificity and sensitivity.

PCR amplification relied on 60 Vbeta primers (plus 13 Jbeta primers). The data were produced by immunoSEQ multiplex PCR, yet TCRdb's version contains in-frame clones alone and is incomplete. Among approximately 190,000 clones listed, about 89% were seen once. Notes on this clone: Its target is unknown.

The CDR3 extends over 12 amino acids. Germline loops: CDR1 SGHTA, CDR2 FQGNSA. V lost 8 bases and J 6 bases, leaving 10 bases between the germline ends. In nominal health when sampled, donors likely had unrecorded immune exposures nonetheless. The sequencing sample was made of PBMCs. This chain joins TRBV7-2 and TRBJ2-2; D may be TRBD2 (6 bases). The TCR was taken from a man aged 25-45 years in good health and CMV-seronegative. The CDR3 coding sequence is TGTGCCAGCGGGGGGTACGCCGGGGAGCTGTTTTTT. Protein product: CASGGYAGELFF.